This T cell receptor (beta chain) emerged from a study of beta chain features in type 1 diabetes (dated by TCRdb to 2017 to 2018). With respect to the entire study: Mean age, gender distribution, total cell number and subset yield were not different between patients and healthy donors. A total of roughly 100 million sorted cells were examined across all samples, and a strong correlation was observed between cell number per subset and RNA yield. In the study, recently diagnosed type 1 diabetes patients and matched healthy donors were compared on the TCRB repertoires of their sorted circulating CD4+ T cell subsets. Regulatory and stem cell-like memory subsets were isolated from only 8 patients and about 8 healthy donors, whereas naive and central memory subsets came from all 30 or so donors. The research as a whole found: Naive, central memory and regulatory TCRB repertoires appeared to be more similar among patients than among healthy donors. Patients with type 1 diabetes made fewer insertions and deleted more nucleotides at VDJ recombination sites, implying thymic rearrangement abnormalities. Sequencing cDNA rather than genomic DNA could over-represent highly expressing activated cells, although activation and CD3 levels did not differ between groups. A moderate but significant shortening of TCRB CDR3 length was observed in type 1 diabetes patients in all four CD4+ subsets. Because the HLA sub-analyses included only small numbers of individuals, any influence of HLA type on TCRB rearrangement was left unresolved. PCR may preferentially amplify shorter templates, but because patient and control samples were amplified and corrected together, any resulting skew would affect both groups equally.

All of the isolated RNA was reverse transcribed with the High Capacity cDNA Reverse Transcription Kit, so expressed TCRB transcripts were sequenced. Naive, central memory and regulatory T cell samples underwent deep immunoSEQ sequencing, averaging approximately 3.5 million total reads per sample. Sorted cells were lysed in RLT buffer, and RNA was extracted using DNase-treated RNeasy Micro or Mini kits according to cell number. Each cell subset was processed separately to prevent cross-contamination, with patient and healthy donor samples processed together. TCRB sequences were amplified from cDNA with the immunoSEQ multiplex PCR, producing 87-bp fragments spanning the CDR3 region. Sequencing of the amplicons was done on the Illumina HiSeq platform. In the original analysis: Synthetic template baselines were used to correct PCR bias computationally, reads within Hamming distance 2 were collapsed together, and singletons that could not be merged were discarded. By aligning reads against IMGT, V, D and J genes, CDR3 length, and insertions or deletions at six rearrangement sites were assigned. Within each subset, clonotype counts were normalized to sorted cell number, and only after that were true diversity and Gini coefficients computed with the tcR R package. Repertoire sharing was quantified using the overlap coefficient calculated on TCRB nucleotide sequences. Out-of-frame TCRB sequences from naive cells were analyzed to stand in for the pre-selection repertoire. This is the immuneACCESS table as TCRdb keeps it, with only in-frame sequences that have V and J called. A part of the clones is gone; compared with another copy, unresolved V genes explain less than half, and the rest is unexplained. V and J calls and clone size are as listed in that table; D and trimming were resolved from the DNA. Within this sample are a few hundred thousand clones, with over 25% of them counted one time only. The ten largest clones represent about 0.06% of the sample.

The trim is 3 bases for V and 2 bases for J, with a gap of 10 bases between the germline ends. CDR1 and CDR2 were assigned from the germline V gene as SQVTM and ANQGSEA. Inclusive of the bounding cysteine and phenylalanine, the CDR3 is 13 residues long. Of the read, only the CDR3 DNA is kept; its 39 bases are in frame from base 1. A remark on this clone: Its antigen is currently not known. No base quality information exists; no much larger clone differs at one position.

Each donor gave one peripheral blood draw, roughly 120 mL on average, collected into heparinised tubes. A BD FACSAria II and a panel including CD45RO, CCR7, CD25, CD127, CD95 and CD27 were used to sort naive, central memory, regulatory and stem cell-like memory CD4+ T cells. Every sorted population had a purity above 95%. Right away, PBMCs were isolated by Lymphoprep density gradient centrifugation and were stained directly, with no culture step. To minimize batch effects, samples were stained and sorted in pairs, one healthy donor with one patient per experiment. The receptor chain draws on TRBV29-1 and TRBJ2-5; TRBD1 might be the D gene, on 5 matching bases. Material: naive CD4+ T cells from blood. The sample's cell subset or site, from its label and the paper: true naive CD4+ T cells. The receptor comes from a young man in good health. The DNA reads TGCAGCGTTGATTGGGGCCTACAAGAGACCCAGTACTTC. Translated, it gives CSVDWGLQETQYF.